This T cell receptor (beta chain) was identified in a study of patients and donors after allogeneic stem cell transplantation (dated by TCRdb to the early 2020s). This clonotype appeared a few times. What antigen it recognizes has not been identified. No base quality information exists; no much larger clone differs at one position. The library was prepared using RT-PCR. TCRdb names NextSeq 550 as the instrument used. Starting from the raw public reads, TCRdb applied fastp trimming at Q25, assembled clones with MiXCR and retained in-frame beta chains. CDR3 protein sequences are deduplicated, and each keeps its most common genes and DNA. This sample lists some 960,000 distinct CDR3 sequences; more than 15% were detected once. The leading ten clones occupy 5% to 6.5% of the sample. The junction carries 16 bases between V and J, which are trimmed by 1 base and 2 bases respectively. Taken from cysteine to phenylalanine, the CDR3 has 16 residues. Only CDR3 DNA is held: 48 bases, read in frame from base 1. CDR1 SGHRS and CDR2 YFSETQ are derived from the germline V gene.

The receptor chain draws on TRBV5-1 and TRBJ2-7; the D gene is perhaps TRBD1, from 7 matching bases. Sample: blood, either unsorted or a sorted T cell fraction (not recorded which). The sequence was obtained from a human donor who was either an allogeneic HSCT recipient or a stem cell or donor lymphocyte infusion donor (not recorded which). It is not recorded whose cells these are; they may come from a transplant donor. The DNA is TGCGCCAGCAGCTTGAAGCGGAGGGGGCATCCCTACGAGCAGTACTTC. It encodes CASSLKRRGHPYEQYF.